One sample yielded the 24 T cell receptor beta chains listed below, sequenced in a study of blood T cell repertoires in COVID-19. The repertoire was sequenced with immunoSEQ multiplex PCR; TCRdb's copy has only in-frame clones and lacks some. This sample yields around 300,000 clones, of which about nine tenths are seen a single time; approximately 3% belongs to the top ten. The sequencing input was peripheral blood. These TCRs come from a woman aged 30 to 39 with active or convalescent COVID-19.

The chain employs TRBV5-1 and TRBJ1-2, with TRBD1 identical over 9 bases. The CDR3 has 15 residues. From germline, CDR1 is SGHRS and CDR2 YFSETQ. V trimming: 3 bases; J trimming: 7 bases; junction bases outside the gene matches: 10. The CDR3 spells CASSSGGTGILGYTF. The DNA for the CDR3 is TGCGCCAGCAGCTCCGGGGGGACAGGGATCCTTGGCTACACCTTC.

The rearrangement links TRBV7-2 to TRBJ1-5, with 8 nucleotides matching TRBD1. The CDR3 consists of 16 residues. V shed 5 bases and J 0 bases; nucleotides not matched to a gene: 6. CDR1 and CDR2 from the germline V gene are SGHTA and FQGNSA. The CDR3 nucleotides are TGTGCCAGCAGCCCTCAGGGGGCTGTTAGCAATCAGCCCCAGCATTTT. This translates into CASSPQGAVSNQPQHF.

V gene TRBV19 combines with J gene TRBJ1-1; D is ambiguous. V lost 3 bases, J lost 1 base, and 9 bases lay in between. Germline V lookup: CDR1 LNHDA, CDR2 SQIVND (reference sequence). The CDR3 has 14 amino acids. This CDR3 reads CASSILAGNTEAFF. DNA for the CDR3: TGTGCCAGTAGTATTCTGGCAGGGAACACTGAAGCTTTCTTT.

This clone was found a few times. CDR3 sequence reads: CASSIDRTENQPQHF. DNA of the CDR3: TGTGCCAGTAGTATAGACAGGACAGAAAATCAGCCCCAGCATTTT. The chain employs TRBV19 and TRBJ1-5, with D possibly TRBD1 on 6 matching bases. There are 15 residues in the CDR3. Germline V gene sequence: CDR1 LNHDA, CDR2 SQIVND (reference sequence). V lost 0 bases, J lost 4 bases, and 10 bases lay in between. Together with reference TRBV19 and TRBJ1-5, the CDR3 gives the full variable domain: DGGITQSPKYLFRKEGQNVTLSCEQNLNHDAMYWYRQDPGQGLRLIYYSQIVNDFQKGDIAEGYSVSREKKESFPLTVTSAQKNPTAFYLCASSIDRTENQPQHFGDGTRLSIL.

The chain has TRBV7-9 and TRBJ1-2, with D unclear. Trimming pared 3 bases from V and 3 bases from J, leaving 8 bases between. The CDR3 is 13 residues long. CDR1 is SEHNR and CDR2 is FQNEAQ in the germline V gene (reference sequence). The CDR3: CASSLRPDYGYTF. In DNA, the CDR3 is TGTGCCAGCAGCTTGAGGCCTGACTATGGCTACACCTTC.

The chain is built from TRBV9 and TRBJ2-1, with TRBD2 matching over 8 bases. J lost 5 bases, V lost 2 bases, and 0 bases had no gene match. This CDR3 spans 13 amino acids. Germline loops: CDR1 SGDLS, CDR2 YYNGEE. CDR3 sequence: CASSVRGDNEQFF. The CDR3 DNA reads as TGTGCCAGCAGCGTGCGGGGGGACAATGAGCAGTTCTTC.

The chain carries TRBV6-2 or TRBV6-3 and TRBJ1-5, with D hard to call. In germline, CDR1 is MNHEY, CDR2 SVGEGT. This CDR3 region has 13 residues. The V gene lost 6 bases and the J gene lost 4 bases, with 10 bases spanning the gap. In nucleotides, the CDR3 is TGTGCCAGCAGCCCCAGATATAATCAGCCCCAGCATTTT. This encodes CASSPRYNQPQHF.

The rearrangement joins TRBV7-2 to TRBJ2-5; TRBD1 aligns across 7 bases. Trimming took 2 bases from V and 4 from J; bases not matched to a gene: 13. Germline assignment: CDR1 SGHTA and CDR2 FQGNSA. The CDR3 runs to 17 residues. CDR3 nucleotides: TGTGCCAGCAGCTTAACTCGGCAGGGGGTAGGGGGAGAGACCCAGTACTTC. This translates into CASSLTRQGVGGETQYF.

This chain joins TRBV29-1 and TRBJ2-6; TRBD2 might be the D (5 bases). V gave up 4 bases and J gave up 4 bases, with 5 bases separating them. Per the germline V gene, CDR1 is SQVTM and CDR2 is ANQGSEA. The CDR3 has 12 amino acids. In DNA form, the CDR3 reads TGCAGCGTTGGAGGGGGGGCCAACGTCCTGACTTTC. Translating it yields CSVGGGANVLTF.

This clone was seen once. The chain uses TRBV5-6 and TRBJ1-1; 9 nucleotides match TRBD1. The V gene end was trimmed by 4 bases and the J gene end by 1 base; junction bases not matched to a gene: 5. This CDR3 has 15 residues. The germline CDR1 and CDR2 sequences are SGHDT and YYEEEE. DNA for the CDR3: TGTGCCAGCAGCCGGTTGACAGGGGGGAACACTGAAGCTTTCTTT. Protein product: CASSRLTGGNTEAFF.

The chain uses TRBV7-2 and TRBJ1-3; the D is unclear. The CDR3 extends over 15 amino acids. Trimming took off 1 base at V and 4 bases at J, with 11 bases between the two ends. Germline values: CDR1 SGHTA, CDR2 FQGNSA. CDR3 sequence (DNA): TGTGCCAGCAGCTTAGGAGCGCAAAAAGGAAACACCATATATTTT. Protein product: CASSLGAQKGNTIYF.

This clone has more than one count but fewer than ten. CDR3 residues: CASSTDNYGYTF. DNA of the CDR3: TGTGCCAGCAGTACAGACAACTATGGCTACACCTTC. The V and J genes are TRBV12-3 or TRBV12-4 and TRBJ1-2; D ambiguous. CDR3 length: 12 amino acids. V lost 5 bases, J lost 2 bases, and 6 bases lay in between.

The chain joins TRBV7-8 to TRBJ2-5; D remains ambiguous. The CDR3 sequence is 13 residues long. The germline V gene encodes CDR1 SGHVS and CDR2 FQNEAQ. V was pared by 1 base and J by 1 base, with 4 bases between. CDR3 loop: CASSLGLQETQYF. The CDR3 DNA is TGTGCCAGCAGCTTAGGACTCCAAGAGACCCAGTACTTC.

The chain has TRBV2 and TRBJ1-1, with D perhaps matching TRBD1 (5 bases). V dropped 9 bases and J dropped 6 bases, with 20 bases sitting between them. Looked up from germline, CDR1 is SNHLY and CDR2 is FYNNEI. The CDR3 extends over 14 amino acids. The CDR3 region has the DNA TGTGCCAGTACGCTAATCGGGGGAACTCCTGAAGCTTTCTTT. Translating it yields CASTLIGGTPEAFF.

The chain recombines TRBV6-1 with TRBJ1-1, with 9 nucleotides matching TRBD1. The CDR3 length is 17 residues. V shed 0 bases, J shed 0 bases, and the junction held 5 bases outside the gene matches. Germline CDR1 reads MNHNS; CDR2 reads SASEGT. CDR3 protein: CASSEAGTGLMNTEAFF. In DNA form, the CDR3 reads TGTGCCAGCAGTGAAGCCGGGACAGGGCTCATGAACACTGAAGCTTTCTTT.

The chain uses TRBV6-2 or TRBV6-3 and TRBJ2-7; D ambiguous. The V end lost 5 bases, the J end lost 4 bases, and 6 bases lay between the germline ends. The CDR3 consists of 11 residues. Germline CDR1 is MNHEY and CDR2 is SVGEGT. This chain's CDR3 is CASSQIYEQYF. The CDR3 nucleotides are TGTGCCAGCAGTCAAATTTACGAGCAGTACTTC.

CDR3 in amino acids: CASSPGLGNTEAFF. The CDR3, as DNA: TGTGCCAGCAGCCCAGGGCTAGGGAACACTGAAGCTTTCTTT. The chain links TRBV9 to TRBJ1-1; TRBD1 is a possible D gene (5 bases). Trimming took 4 bases from V and 1 from J, leaving 11 bases between them. The length of the CDR3 is 14 residues. The germline V gene encodes CDR1 SGDLS and CDR2 YYNGEE.

This chain links TRBV15 with TRBJ1-2; the D gene is possibly TRBD1 (5 bases). CDR3 length equals 13 residues. Trimming pared 5 bases from V and 7 bases from J, leaving 14 bases between. Germline CDR1 reads LNHNV; CDR2 reads YYDKDF (reference sequence). CDR3 in DNA: TGTGCCACCAGCTTCAGTACCGGGGGTGGCTACACCTTC. Its translation: CATSFSTGGGYTF. The entire variable domain, with the rest obtained from reference TRBV15 and TRBJ1-2, is as follows: DAMVIQNPRYQVTQFGKPVTLSCSQTLNHNVMYWYQQKSSQAPKLLFHYYDKDFNNEADTPDNFQSRRPNTSFCFLDIRSPGLGDTAMYLCATSFSTGGGYTFGSGTRLTVV.

The J gene is TRBJ1-3, the V gene TRBV7-6; 7 bases line up with TRBD1. In germline, CDR1 is SGHVS, CDR2 FNYEAQ. Germline trimming cut 6 bases from V and 8 bases from J; bases unmatched to any gene: 7. CDR3 length: 13 amino acids. The DNA of the CDR3 is TGTGCCAGCAGGGGGGACAGTCGAGACACCATATATTTT. This gives the protein CASRGDSRDTIYF.

The V and J genes are TRBV6-5 and TRBJ2-7, with D hard to call. The CDR3 is 13 amino acids. Germline loops: CDR1 MNHEY, CDR2 SVGAGI. Trimming stripped 4 bases from V and 3 bases from J, with 10 bases between. CDR3 sequence (DNA): TGTGCCAGCAGTTCGGAGAGGAACTACGAGCAGTACTTC. The encoded protein is CASSSERNYEQYF.

The CDR3 here is CALEGPGGFLYGYTF. In DNA form, the CDR3 reads TGTGCATTGGAGGGCCCGGGGGGCTTCCTCTATGGCTACACCTTC. The genes are TRBV30 and TRBJ1-2, with D possibly TRBD1 on 6 matching bases. The CDR3 sequence is 15 residues long. CDR1 is GTSNPN, CDR2 SVGIG, per germline (reference sequence).

The CDR3 nucleotides read TGTGCCAGAAGCTTGGTTGGTTCAGGGGGACTCTATAGCAATCAGCCCCAGCATTTT. It translates to CARSLVGSGGLYSNQPQHF. The chain employs TRBV5-3 and TRBJ1-5, with TRBD1 identical over 7 bases. TRBV5-3 is classed as an ORF, of uncertain function. The CDR3 sequence is 19 residues long. V was pared by 0 bases and J by 0 bases, with 12 bases of the junction left unmatched.

The rearrangement joins TRBV7-3 to TRBJ1-1; D call uncertain. The V end was cut by 5 bases, the J end by 0 bases, with 16 bases between. Germline loops: CDR1 SGHTA, CDR2 FQGTGA. The CDR3 loop spans 16 amino acids. CDR3 protein: CASSGSGSIVNTEAFF. The CDR3 nucleotides read TGTGCCAGCAGCGGATCGGGATCTATCGTGAACACTGAAGCTTTCTTT.

CDR3 amino acids: CAWSVRVSNQPQHF. CDR3 nucleotides: TGTGCCTGGAGTGTCAGGGTGAGCAATCAGCCCCAGCATTTT. The gene calls are TRBV30 and TRBJ1-5; a weak D match, TRBD1 (5 bases). Deletions cut 0 bases from V and 1 base from J, with 7 bases between. This CDR3 has 14 amino acids. CDR1 and CDR2 from the germline V gene are GTSNPN and SVGIG (reference sequence).